Below, one TCR beta chain is given with its context. With V trimmed by 5 bases and J by 6 bases, 7 bases remained unmatched. The CDR3 is made up of 13 amino acids. Germline CDR1 reads SNHLY; CDR2 reads FYNNEI. As processed by the authors: Amplified reference gene primers provided the basis for estimating nucleated cell counts. Sequenced by immunoSEQ multiplex PCR; TCRdb stores in-frame clones only, minus some. The DNA gave D and trimming, while V, J and clone size come from that table. The sample contains some 230,000 clones, 83% of which appear only once. The data derive from a study of blood T cell repertoires in COVID-19. Study at large: Samples of COVID-19 (acute and convalescent) were obtained from the United States, Italy and Spain. Sample material is recorded as cDNA or gDNA derived from T cells, B-cell-depleted T cells, or PBMCs.

Sequencing was done on a sample of peripheral blood. The TCR was taken from a woman in her forties or fifties with acute or convalescent COVID-19. The chain recombines TRBV2 with TRBJ2-7, with 7 positions matching TRBD2. The CDR3 sequence is CASSQRGRAEQYF. CDR3 coding DNA: TGTGCCAGCAGTCAACGGGGGAGGGCCGAGCAGTACTTC.